The source of this T cell receptor (beta chain) is a study of blood T cell repertoires in COVID-19. As for the study in general: Samples representing acute and convalescent COVID-19 were sourced from the United States, Italy and Spain. T cells, B-cell-depleted T cells, or PBMCs supplied cDNA or gDNA.

Authors' data handling: Estimated nucleated cell counts came from reference gene primer amplification. Only in-frame clones appear in the TCRdb table, and some are missing; sequencing was by immunoSEQ multiplex PCR. The V and J calls and clone size come from that table; D and trimming were worked out from the DNA. The data show about 59,000 clones, around 84% seen once. Sequenced: peripheral blood. The origin of this receptor is a man aged 60 to 75 with acute or convalescent COVID-19.

As DNA, the CDR3 is TGTGCCTTGCAGGGGGGCGGACTCTATGGCTACACCTTC. Protein product: CALQGGGLYGYTF. The J gene is TRBJ1-2, the V gene TRBV30; 7 nucleotides agree with TRBD1. With V trimmed by 7 bases and J by 4 bases, 9 bases remained unmatched. The CDR3 runs to 13 residues. Germline CDR1 reads GTSNPN; CDR2 reads SVGIG (reference sequence).